This TCR beta chain was sequenced during a study of blood T cell repertoires in COVID-19. The wider study: Whether acute or convalescent, the COVID-19 samples came from the United States, Italy and Spain. In each case, the material was cDNA or gDNA derived from T cells, B-cell-depleted T cells, or PBMCs.

CDR1 SGHTA and CDR2 FQGNSA come from the germline V gene. Trimming left V 5 bases short and J 7 bases short, with 12 bases between. The CDR3 spans 13 residues. Authors' data handling: Counts of nucleated cells, estimated from reference gene primer amplification, were obtained. TCRdb's table, derived via immunoSEQ multiplex PCR, lists solely in-frame clones and lacks some. V and J calls and clone size are given by that table; D and trimming were obtained from the DNA. This repertoire shows tens of thousands of clones, less than 90% found once; its top ten account for roughly 11%. The sequenced sample was peripheral blood. This sequence was found in a human donor in a cohort sampled during active COVID-19. The J gene is TRBJ1-5, the V gene TRBV7-2; D is unclear. The CDR3 coding sequence is TGTGCCAGCAGCATACGAGAGGGACAGCCCCAGCATTTT. It codes for CASSIREGQPQHF.